This TCR beta chain was captured by sequencing in a study of vaccination and CD4 T cells after COVID-19. About the study: The peptides that stimulated the cells were overlapping spike peptides from SARS-CoV-2, HCoV-NL63, HCoV-OC43 and HCoV-229E.

This clonotype has more than one count but fewer than ten. What it recognizes is unknown. Cultured CD4+ T cell DNA underwent sequencing with the Oncomine TCR Beta short-read assay. MiXCR, applied by TCRdb to the PCR reads, yields one record per CDR3 protein. Altogether just under 20,000 distinct CDR3 sequences are present, under 30% being singletons, with the ten largest covering roughly 11%. General study findings and limits: With convalescent patients, a median roughly 87% of reactive clones emerged solely after vaccination.

This CDR3 comprises 14 residues. CDR1 SGHRS and CDR2 YFSETQ come from the germline V gene. The V segment lost 3 bases and the J segment 2 bases; nucleotides outside the gene matches: 4. As for treatment: approximately nine-day PBMC culture with coronavirus spike peptide pools or control peptides (ViraFEST assay). Following a culture period (about nine days), negative selection was used to isolate CD4+ T cells. The gene calls are TRBV5-1 and TRBJ1-2; TRBD1 agrees at 7 bases. The TCR was taken from a human donor with COVID-19. Sample: cultured CD4+ T cells from blood. The CDR3 bases are TGCGCCAGCAGCTCCTTGGGACAGAACTATGGCTACACCTTC. It is translated as CASSSLGQNYGYTF.